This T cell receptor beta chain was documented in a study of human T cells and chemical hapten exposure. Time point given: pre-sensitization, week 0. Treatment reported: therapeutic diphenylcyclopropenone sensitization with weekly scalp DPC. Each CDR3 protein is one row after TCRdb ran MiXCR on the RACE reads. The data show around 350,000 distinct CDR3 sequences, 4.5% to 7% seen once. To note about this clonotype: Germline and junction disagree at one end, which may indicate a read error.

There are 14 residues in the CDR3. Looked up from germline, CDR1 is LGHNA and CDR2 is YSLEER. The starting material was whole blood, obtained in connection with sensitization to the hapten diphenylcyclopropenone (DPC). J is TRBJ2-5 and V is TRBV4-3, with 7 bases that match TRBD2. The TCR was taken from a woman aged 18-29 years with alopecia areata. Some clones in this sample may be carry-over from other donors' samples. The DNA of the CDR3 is TGCACCAGCAGACCCCGACTAGCCCTAGCGACCCAGTACTTC. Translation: CTSRPRLALATQYF.